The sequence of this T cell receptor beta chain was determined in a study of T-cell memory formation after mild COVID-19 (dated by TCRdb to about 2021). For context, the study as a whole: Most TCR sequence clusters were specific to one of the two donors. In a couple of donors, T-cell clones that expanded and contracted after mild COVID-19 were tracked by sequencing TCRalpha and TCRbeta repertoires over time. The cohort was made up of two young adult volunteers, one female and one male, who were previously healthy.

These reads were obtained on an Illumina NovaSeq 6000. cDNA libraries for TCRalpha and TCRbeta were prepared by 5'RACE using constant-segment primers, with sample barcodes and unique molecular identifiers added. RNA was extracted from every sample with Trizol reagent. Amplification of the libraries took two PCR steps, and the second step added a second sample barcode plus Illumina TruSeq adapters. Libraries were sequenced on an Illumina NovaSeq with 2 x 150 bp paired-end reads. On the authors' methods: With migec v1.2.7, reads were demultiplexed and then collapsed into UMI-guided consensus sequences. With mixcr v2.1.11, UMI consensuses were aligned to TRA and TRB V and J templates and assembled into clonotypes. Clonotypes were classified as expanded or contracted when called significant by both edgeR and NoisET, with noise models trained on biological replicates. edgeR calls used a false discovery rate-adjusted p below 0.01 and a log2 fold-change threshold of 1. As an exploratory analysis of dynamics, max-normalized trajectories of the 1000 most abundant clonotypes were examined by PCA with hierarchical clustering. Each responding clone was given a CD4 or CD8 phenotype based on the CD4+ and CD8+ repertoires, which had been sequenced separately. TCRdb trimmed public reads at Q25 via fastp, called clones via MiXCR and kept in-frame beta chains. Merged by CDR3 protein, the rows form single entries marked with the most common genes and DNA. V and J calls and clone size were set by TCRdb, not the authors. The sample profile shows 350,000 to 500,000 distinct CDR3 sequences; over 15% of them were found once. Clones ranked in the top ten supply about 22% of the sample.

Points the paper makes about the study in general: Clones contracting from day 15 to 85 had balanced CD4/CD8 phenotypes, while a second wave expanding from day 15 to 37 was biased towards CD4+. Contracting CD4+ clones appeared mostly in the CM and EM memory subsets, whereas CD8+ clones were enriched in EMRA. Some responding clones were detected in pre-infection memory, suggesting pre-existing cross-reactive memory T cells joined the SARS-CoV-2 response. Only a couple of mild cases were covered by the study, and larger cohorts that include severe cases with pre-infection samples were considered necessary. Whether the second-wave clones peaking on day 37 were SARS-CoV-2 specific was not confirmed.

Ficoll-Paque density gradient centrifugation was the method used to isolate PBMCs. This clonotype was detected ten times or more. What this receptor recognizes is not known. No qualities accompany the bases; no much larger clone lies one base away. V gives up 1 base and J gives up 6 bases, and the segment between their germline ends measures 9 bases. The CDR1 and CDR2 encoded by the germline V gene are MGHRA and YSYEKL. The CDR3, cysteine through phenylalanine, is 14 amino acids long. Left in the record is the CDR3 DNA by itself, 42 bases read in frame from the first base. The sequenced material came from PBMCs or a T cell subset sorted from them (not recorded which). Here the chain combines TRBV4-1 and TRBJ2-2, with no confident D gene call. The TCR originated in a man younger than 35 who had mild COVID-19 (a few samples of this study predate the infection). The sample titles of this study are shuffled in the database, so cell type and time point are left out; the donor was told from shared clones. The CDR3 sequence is CASSQVILAGELFF. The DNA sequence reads TGCGCCAGCAGCCAAGTCATTCTAGCCGGGGAGCTGTTTTTT.